These 7 T cell receptor beta chains share one sample of origin, sequenced in a study of T cell repertoires in cytomegalovirus infection (dated by TCRdb to about 2019). This specimen's treatment or condition label, per the study, means: in vitro stimulation with specific CMV peptide epitopes to enrich CMV-specific T cells. Sequencing used an Illumina HiSeq 1500. TCRdb reworked the public reads: Q25 trimming with fastp, MiXCR clone assembly, productive beta chains retained. A single entry per CDR3 protein holds the most common genes and DNA from its merged rows. Across this sample there are approximately 910,000 distinct CDR3 sequences, with 30% to 40% seen only once. Jointly, the top ten make up 11% to 15% of the sample. No antigen has been assigned to these receptors. Sequencing used cultured CD8+ T cells from PBMCs, obtained from culture after CMV antigen stimulation. These receptors originate from a human donor in good health (CMV status not recorded). Some clones in this sample may be carry-over from other donors' samples.

The chain joins TRBV5-5 to TRBJ2-1; D not resolved. The CDR3 contains 14 residues. Per germline, CDR1 SGHKS and CDR2 YYEKEE (reference sequence). Trimming took off 3 bases at V and 1 base at J, with 8 bases between the two ends. CDR3: CASSSVLSYNEQFF. For the CDR3, the DNA is TGTGCCAGCAGCTCGGTTTTGTCCTACAATGAGCAGTTCTTC.

This clonotype was found once. The rearrangement links TRBV29-1 to TRBJ2-1, with a tentative D call TRBD2 (6 bases). The germline V gene has CDR1 SQVTM and CDR2 ANQGSEA. This CDR3 region has 12 residues. Trimming removed 4 bases from V and 8 bases from J, with 12 bases in between. DNA for the CDR3: TGCAGCGTTGCGTCTGGGGGGTATGAGCAGTTCTTC. Amino acid sequence: CSVASGGYEQFF.

The chain links TRBV12-3 or TRBV12-4 to TRBJ2-3; D might be TRBD2 (5 bases). V lost 2 bases to trimming and J lost 3 bases, with 15 bases between them. The CDR3 is made up of 16 amino acids. CDR3 in amino acids: CASSLSRGWRTDTQYF. The CDR3 DNA sequence: TGTGCCAGCAGTTTATCCCGGGGATGGAGGACAGATACGCAGTATTTT.

The V gene is TRBV7-2, the J gene TRBJ2-3; no clear D gene. Germline V lookup: CDR1 SGHTA, CDR2 FQGNSA. The CDR3 is made up of 16 amino acids. Trimming removed 6 bases from V and 1 base from J, with 17 bases in between. The CDR3 DNA reads as TGTGCCAGCAGTTTGACCCGCGCTCTCCGCACAGATACGCAGTATTTT. Protein sequence: CASSLTRALRTDTQYF. The entire variable domain, with the rest obtained from reference TRBV7-2 and TRBJ2-3, is as follows: GAGVSQSPSNKVTEKGKDVELRCDPISGHTALYWYRQSLGQGLEFLIYFQGNSAPDKSGLPSDRFSAERTGGSVSTLTIQRTQQEDSAVYLCASSLTRALRTDTQYFGPGTRLTVL.

This clonotype was observed many times. The chain has TRBV4-1 and TRBJ2-1, with D maybe TRBD2 (6 bases). CDR1 is MGHRA and CDR2 is YSYEKL in the germline V gene. This CDR3 comprises 14 residues. The germline V and J ends were trimmed by 3 bases and 8 bases, with 14 bases remaining between them. CDR3 nucleotide sequence: TGCGCCAGCAGCCATTCCGGCGGGGCCGATGAGCAGTTCTTC. It specifies CASSHSGGADEQFF.

Only a few counts were recorded for this clonotype. The chain is built from TRBV29-1 and TRBJ2-2; TRBD1 matches 8 bases. Germline CDR1 reads SQVTM; CDR2 reads ANQGSEA. This CDR3 comprises 13 residues. The V segment lost 7 bases and the J segment 7 bases; nucleotides outside the gene matches: 8. The CDR3 nucleotides are TGCAGCGCTTCAGGGGGCGCCGTCGGGGAGCTGTTTTTT. Amino acid sequence: CSASGGAVGELFF.

The chain has TRBV7-9 and TRBJ2-1; D is unresolved. Trimming cost V 4 bases and J 0 bases, with 13 bases left between them. Germline V gene data show CDR1 as SEHNR and CDR2 as FQNEAQ (reference sequence). This CDR3 region has 16 residues. CDR3 amino acids: CASSSPETSSYNEQFF. The CDR3 region has the DNA TGTGCCAGCAGCTCCCCCGAGACCAGCTCCTACAATGAGCAGTTCTTC. The full variable domain, its missing parts supplied by reference TRBV7-9 and TRBJ2-1, is DTGVSQNPRHKITKRGQNVTFRCDPISEHNRLYWYRQTLGQGPEFLTYFQNEAQLEKSRLLSDRFSAERPKGSFSTLEIQRTEQGDSAMYLCASSSPETSSYNEQFFGPGTRLTVL.